This record concerns one T cell receptor (beta chain) sequence. Antigen specificity is unknown. This record comes from a study of T cell responses to AZD1222 COVID-19 vaccine. The table came from immunoSEQ multiplex PCR; TCRdb's copy has only in-frame clones and leaves some out. The data hold 150,000 to 200,000 clones, with about 94% observed a single time. Findings and caveats of the study: Nearly half of spike-specific TCRs reportedly go after variant regions that carry no mutations. Females outnumbered males among donors, who were mostly white British; clonal diversity was possibly underestimated. An increase in Spike-specific TCR breadth and depth was observed after two AZD1222 doses. In all cases, repertoires were sampled only after the peak T cell response.

This CDR3 contains 15 residues. Germline CDR1 is SGHDN and CDR2 is FVKESK. Trimming shortened V by 1 base and J by 4 bases, and 13 bases separated the two germline ends. V gene TRBV14 combines with J gene TRBJ1-2; D remains ambiguous. The receptor was derived from an adult in good health. This material consisted of peripheral blood, taken on day 0 of AZD1222 vaccination. The CDR3 DNA reads as TGTGCCAGCAGCCAAGTCCTGGGGAGTATCTATGGCTACACCTTC. It specifies CASSQVLGSIYGYTF.